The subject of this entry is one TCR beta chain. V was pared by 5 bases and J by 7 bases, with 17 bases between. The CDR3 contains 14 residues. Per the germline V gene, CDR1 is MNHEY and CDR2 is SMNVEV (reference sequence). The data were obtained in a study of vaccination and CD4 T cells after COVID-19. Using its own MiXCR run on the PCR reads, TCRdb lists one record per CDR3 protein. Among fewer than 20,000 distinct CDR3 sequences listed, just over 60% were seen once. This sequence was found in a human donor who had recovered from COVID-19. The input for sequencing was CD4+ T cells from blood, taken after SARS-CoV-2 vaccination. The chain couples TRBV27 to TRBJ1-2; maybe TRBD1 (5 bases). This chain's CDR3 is CASSIRGGSIGYTF. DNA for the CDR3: TGTGCCAGCAGTATCCGGGGGGGATCGATTGGCTACACCTTC.